Following are 25 T cell receptor beta chains from one sample sequenced in a study of early T cells in non-severe SARS-CoV-2 infection. TCRdb fed the 5' RACE reads into MiXCR, producing one record per CDR3 protein. The sample contains about 49,000 distinct CDR3 sequences, about an eighth of which appear only once. The sequenced sample was whole blood. These receptors all stem from an adult who was a healthcare worker with PCR-confirmed SARS-CoV-2 infection or an uninfected control (not recorded which).

The rearrangement joins TRBV7-9 to TRBJ1-6, with 7 bases that match TRBD1. The CDR3 totals 16 residues. CDR1 and CDR2 (germline): SEHNR, FQNEAQ (reference sequence). The trim removed 1 base at V and 7 bases at J, leaving 7 bases unmatched. The CDR3 region is CASSLVEGANNSPLHF. In nucleotides, the CDR3 is TGTGCCAGCAGCTTAGTGGAGGGGGCGAACAATTCACCCCTCCACTTT.

The chain uses TRBV29-1 and TRBJ2-7, with no clear D. Germline V gene data show CDR1 as SQVTM and CDR2 as ANQGSEA. Trimming stripped 4 bases from V and 4 bases from J, with 11 bases between. CDR3 length: 12 residues. DNA for the CDR3: TGCAGCGTTGGGGTTAGGGCGTACGAGCAGTACTTC. Protein: CSVGVRAYEQYF.

This clonotype showed up many times. The chain is built from TRBV6-2 or TRBV6-3 and TRBJ1-2; D perhaps matches TRBD1 (5 bases). This CDR3 spans 11 amino acids. The V gene lost 6 bases and the J gene lost 13 bases, with 15 bases spanning the gap. The germline CDR1 and CDR2 sequences are MNHEY and SVGEGT. The CDR3 loop is CASRDIGPSTF. The CDR3 DNA reads TGTGCCAGCAGGGACATCGGGCCCAGCACCTTC.

This clonotype was detected many times. Here the CDR3 reads CASTPGTGSYEQYF. CDR3 coding DNA: TGTGCCAGCACCCCCGGGACAGGGTCCTACGAGCAGTACTTC. The rearrangement joins TRBV12-3 or TRBV12-4 to TRBJ2-7; 9 nucleotides agree with TRBD1. The CDR3 runs 14 residues. Trimming removed 7 bases from V and 1 base from J; junction bases left unmatched: 5.

Ten or more counts support this clonotype. This sequence joins TRBV11-2 and TRBJ2-3; TRBD2 agrees at 8 bases. V dropped 4 bases and J dropped 5; count of bases not matched to a gene: 2. Germline V CDR1 and CDR2: SGHAT, FQNNGV. This CDR3 comprises 13 residues. The CDR3 DNA reads TGTGCCAGCAGCTACACTAGCGGAGATACGCAGTATTTT. Translation gives CASSYTSGDTQYF.

This sequence joins TRBV20-1 and TRBJ2-7; 10 bases match TRBD2. The CDR3 runs to 15 residues. Germline lookup yields CDR1 DFQATT and CDR2 SNEGSKA (reference sequence). With V trimmed by 3 bases and J by 0 bases, 5 bases remained unmatched. The CDR3 reads CSASSGGFSSYEQYF. The CDR3 coding sequence is TGCAGTGCTAGTAGCGGGGGGTTCAGCTCCTACGAGCAGTACTTC.

In its sample, this clonotype was seen once. The J gene is TRBJ1-1, the V gene TRBV6-5; D unresolved. Trimming left V 7 bases short and J 1 base short, with 10 bases between. This CDR3 spans 13 amino acids. CDR1 MNHEY and CDR2 SVGAGI come from the germline V gene. The CDR3 protein is CASTPARNTEAFF. DNA for the CDR3: TGTGCCAGCACACCCGCGAGGAACACTGAAGCTTTCTTT.

The sample holds a few counts of this clonotype. The chain joins TRBV9 to TRBJ1-1; D unclear. This CDR3 has 13 residues. Per the germline V gene, CDR1 is SGDLS and CDR2 is YYNGEE. The V end lost 0 bases, the J end lost 3 bases, and 6 bases lay between the germline ends. The CDR3 loop reads CASSVALDTEAFF. The CDR3 DNA sequence: TGTGCCAGCAGCGTAGCATTGGACACTGAAGCTTTCTTT.

This clonotype was counted a few times. V usage is TRBV9 and J usage is TRBJ2-5, with D hard to call. CDR3 length equals 13 residues. Trimming left V 5 bases short and J 1 base short, with 9 bases between. Per the germline V gene, CDR1 is SGDLS and CDR2 is YYNGEE. The CDR3 region has the DNA TGTGCCAGCAGTTTAGGCGGCCAAGAGACCCAGTACTTC. It yields the protein CASSLGGQETQYF.

This clonotype came up many times. This chain joins TRBV28 and TRBJ2-5, with D uncertain. Trimming pared 6 bases from V and 1 base from J, leaving 12 bases between. In germline, CDR1 is MDHEN, CDR2 SYDVKM. The CDR3 totals 14 residues. CDR3 protein: CASRGPVTQETQYF. The CDR3 bases are TGTGCCAGCAGAGGTCCCGTGACCCAAGAGACCCAGTACTTC.

This clonotype is large. The rearrangement links TRBV19 to TRBJ2-1; D gene ambiguous. Germline CDR1 reads LNHDA; CDR2 reads SQIVND (reference sequence). The length of the CDR3 is 18 residues. V lost 8 bases and J 0 bases, leaving 23 bases between the germline ends. Written as DNA, the CDR3 is TGTGCCAGTCGCCCGGAACCCGACCAGTGGTTCTCCTACAATGAGCAGTTCTTC. Translating gives CASRPEPDQWFSYNEQFF.

This sequence joins TRBV29-1 and TRBJ2-7, with D perhaps matching TRBD2 (6 bases). V was trimmed by 3 bases and J by 7 bases, leaving 16 bases between them. This CDR3 contains 13 residues. The germline CDR1 and CDR2 sequences are SQVTM and ANQGSEA. The CDR3 loop reads CSVDFPSGREQYF. The CDR3 DNA reads TGCAGCGTTGATTTCCCCTCGGGGAGGGAGCAGTACTTC.

At least ten counts were recorded for this clonotype. The chain has TRBV12-3 or TRBV12-4 and TRBJ1-6, with D uncertain. The CDR3 length is 14 residues. Trimming removed 6 bases from V and 5 bases from J, with 11 bases in between. The CDR3, as DNA: TGTGCCAGCAGCCGAAACGGACATAATTCACCCCTCCACTTT. Its protein is CASSRNGHNSPLHF.

This clonotype was detected ten times or more. This rearrangement joins TRBV6-5 to TRBJ1-1; 8 positions agree with TRBD1. V lost 0 bases to trimming and J lost 0 bases; unmatched junction nucleotides: 3. Germline CDR1 and CDR2: MNHEY and SVGAGI. The CDR3 spans 16 residues. The CDR3 sequence: CASSYSGTGMNTEAFF. The CDR3 nucleotides are TGTGCCAGCAGTTACTCCGGGACAGGAATGAACACTGAAGCTTTCTTT.

This clonotype was picked up many times. V and J are TRBV11-2 and TRBJ2-5; tentative D call: TRBD1 (5 bases). Germline CDR1 is SGHAT and CDR2 is FQNNGV. V was pared by 1 base and J by 5 bases, with 11 bases between. The CDR3 contains 14 residues. The CDR3 sequence is CASSLGAGLETQYF. The DNA for the CDR3 is TGTGCCAGCAGCTTAGGGGCAGGGCTCGAGACCCAGTACTTC.

This clonotype was seen repeatedly, ten times or more. DNA of the CDR3: TGTGCCAGCAGTCCCATAAGAGGACATAGCACAGATACGCAGTATTTT. Translation: CASSPIRGHSTDTQYF. J is TRBJ2-3 and V is TRBV27, with D possibly matching TRBD1 (5 bases). Germline V gene sequence: CDR1 MNHEY, CDR2 SMNVEV (reference sequence). V was cut by 5 bases and J by 0 bases, with 15 bases left in between. CDR3 length: 16 amino acids.

This clonotype was recorded at least ten times. The chain employs TRBV20-1 and TRBJ1-5, with D possibly being TRBD1 (6 bases). CDR3 size: 13 residues. Germline CDR1 and CDR2: DFQATT and SNEGSKA (reference sequence). V shed 3 bases and J shed 1 base, with 7 bases lying between them. The CDR3 DNA is TGCAGTGCTAGCGGGGGCAGCAATCAGCCCCAGCATTTT. Encoded protein: CSASGGSNQPQHF.

Many counts were recorded for this clonotype. Here the CDR3 DNA reads TGCAGTGCTAGAGATTGGACAGGGAGTGTGCGCACTGAAGCTTTCTTT. It specifies CSARDWTGSVRTEAFF. V and J are TRBV20-1 and TRBJ1-1; 8 bases line up with TRBD1. From germline, CDR1 is DFQATT and CDR2 SNEGSKA (reference sequence). The junction had 10 bases not matched to a gene; V was cut back by 0 bases and J by 4 bases. The CDR3 length is 16 residues.

V and J are TRBV12-3 or TRBV12-4 and TRBJ2-7; 9 bases map to TRBD2. Unmatched junction bases numbered 5, after V lost 3 bases and J lost 2 bases. CDR3 length: 15 amino acids. The CDR3 region has the DNA TGTGCCAGCAGTTTTAGCGGGGGCAGCACCTACGAGCAGTACTTC. Protein product: CASSFSGGSTYEQYF.

This clonotype was picked up one time. This sequence joins TRBV5-4 and TRBJ2-5; D gene uncertain. V was shortened by 1 base and J by 7 bases, with 11 bases between the two germline ends. This CDR3 region has 13 residues. CDR1 is SGHNT, CDR2 YYREEE, per germline (reference sequence). The CDR3 sequence: CASSLTFEVTQYF. The CDR3 DNA sequence: TGTGCCAGCAGCTTGACCTTCGAAGTGACCCAGTACTTC.

The count of this clonotype is one. The V and J genes are TRBV12-3 or TRBV12-4 and TRBJ1-5; 8 bases line up with TRBD1. After removal of 3 bases from V and 6 bases from J, the junction contained 4 bases not matched to a gene. The CDR3 is 14 amino acids. The CDR3 loop reads CASSLAGGGQPQHF. CDR3 in DNA: TGTGCCAGCAGTTTGGCAGGGGGCGGTCAGCCCCAGCATTTT.

The chain carries TRBV5-4 and TRBJ1-1; D is possibly TRBD1 (5 bases). Germline lookup yields CDR1 SGHNT and CDR2 YYREEE (reference sequence). Trimming cost V 4 bases and J 7 bases, with 8 bases left between them. The CDR3 sequence is 11 residues long. DNA for the CDR3: TGTGCCAGCAGCCTAGGGGTTGAAGCTTTCTTT. The encoded protein is CASSLGVEAFF.

The sample holds many counts of this clonotype. The chain uses TRBV12-3 or TRBV12-4 and TRBJ1-6; TRBD1 is a possible D gene (6 bases). Trimming removed 3 bases at V and 10 bases at J, with 13 bases between. The CDR3 extends over 14 amino acids. CDR3 coding DNA: TGTGCCAGCAGTTTGAACCAGGACAGCTCACCCCTCCACTTT. Translating gives CASSLNQDSSPLHF.

This clonotype has only a few counts. The J gene is TRBJ2-7, the V gene TRBV5-1; 8 bases agree with TRBD2. The CDR3 spans 15 residues. The germline gives CDR1 SGHRS, CDR2 YFSETQ. The ends lost 4 bases at V and 2 bases at J; junction bases unmatched: 8. CDR3: CASSPGVAGTYEQYF. DNA of the CDR3: TGCGCCAGCAGCCCGGGGGTAGCGGGGACCTACGAGCAGTACTTC.

V usage is TRBV24-1 and J usage is TRBJ2-3, with TRBD2 matching 7 bases. In germline, CDR1 is KGHDR, CDR2 SFDVKD. The CDR3 runs to 18 residues. Trimming cost V 1 base and J 0 bases; bases outside gene matches: 9. The CDR3 protein is CATSDFLASGGSTDTQYF. The CDR3 DNA follows: TGTGCCACCAGTGATTTTTTGGCTAGCGGAGGCAGCACAGATACGCAGTATTTT.